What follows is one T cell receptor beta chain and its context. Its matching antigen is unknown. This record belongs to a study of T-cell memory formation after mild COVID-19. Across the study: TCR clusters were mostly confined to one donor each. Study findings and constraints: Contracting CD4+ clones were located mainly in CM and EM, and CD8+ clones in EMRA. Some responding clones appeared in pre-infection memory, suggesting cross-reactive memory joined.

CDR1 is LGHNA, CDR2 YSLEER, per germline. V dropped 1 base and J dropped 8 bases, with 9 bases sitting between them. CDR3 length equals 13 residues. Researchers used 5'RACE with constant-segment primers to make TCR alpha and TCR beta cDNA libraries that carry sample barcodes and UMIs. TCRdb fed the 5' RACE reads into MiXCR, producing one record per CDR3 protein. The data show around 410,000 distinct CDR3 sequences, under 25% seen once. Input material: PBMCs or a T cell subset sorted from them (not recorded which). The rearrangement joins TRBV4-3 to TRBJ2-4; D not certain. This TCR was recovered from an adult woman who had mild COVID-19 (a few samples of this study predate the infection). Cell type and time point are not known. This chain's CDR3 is CASSQGGVDIQYF. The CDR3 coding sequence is TGCGCCAGCAGCCAAGGCGGTGTGGACATTCAGTACTTC.